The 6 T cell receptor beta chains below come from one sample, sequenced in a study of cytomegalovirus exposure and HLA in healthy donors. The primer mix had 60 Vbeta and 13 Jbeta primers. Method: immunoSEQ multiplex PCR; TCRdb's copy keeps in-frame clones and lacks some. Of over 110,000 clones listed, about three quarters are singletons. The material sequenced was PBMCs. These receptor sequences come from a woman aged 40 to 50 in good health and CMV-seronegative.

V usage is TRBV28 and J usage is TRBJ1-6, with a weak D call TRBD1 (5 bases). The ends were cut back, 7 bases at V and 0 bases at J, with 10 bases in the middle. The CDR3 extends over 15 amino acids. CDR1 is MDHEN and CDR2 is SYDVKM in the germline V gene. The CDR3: CASTTDSSYNSPLHF. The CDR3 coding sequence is TGTGCCAGCACGACCGACAGCTCCTATAATTCACCCCTCCACTTT.

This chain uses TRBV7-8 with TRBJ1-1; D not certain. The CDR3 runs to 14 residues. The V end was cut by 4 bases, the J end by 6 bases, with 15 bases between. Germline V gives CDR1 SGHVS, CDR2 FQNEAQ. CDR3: CASSSRIPWAEAFF. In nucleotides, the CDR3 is TGTGCCAGCAGCTCGCGGATCCCGTGGGCTGAAGCTTTCTTT.

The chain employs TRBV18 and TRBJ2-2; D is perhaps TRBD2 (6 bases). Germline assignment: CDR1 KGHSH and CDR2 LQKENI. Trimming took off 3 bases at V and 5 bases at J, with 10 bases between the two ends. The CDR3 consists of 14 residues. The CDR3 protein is CASSPNSGTGELFF. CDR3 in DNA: TGTGCCAGCTCACCTAACAGCGGGACCGGGGAGCTGTTTTTT.

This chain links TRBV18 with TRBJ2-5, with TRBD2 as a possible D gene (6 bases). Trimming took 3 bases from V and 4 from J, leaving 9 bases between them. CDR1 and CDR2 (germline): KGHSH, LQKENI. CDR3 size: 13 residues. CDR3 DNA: TGTGCCAGCTCACCTGGGGGAGGAGAGACCCAGTACTTC. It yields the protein CASSPGGGETQYF.

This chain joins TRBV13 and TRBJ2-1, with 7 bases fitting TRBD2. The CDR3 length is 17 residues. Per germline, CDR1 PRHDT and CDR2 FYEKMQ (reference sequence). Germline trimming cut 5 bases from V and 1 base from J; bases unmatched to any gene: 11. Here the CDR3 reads CASSTPTSASSYNEQFF. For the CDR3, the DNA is TGTGCCAGCAGCACCCCTACTAGCGCATCGTCCTACAATGAGCAGTTCTTC.

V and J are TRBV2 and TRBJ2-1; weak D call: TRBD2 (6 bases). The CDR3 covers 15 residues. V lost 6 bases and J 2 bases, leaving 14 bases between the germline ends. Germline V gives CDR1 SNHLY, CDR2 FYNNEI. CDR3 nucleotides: TGTGCCAGCAGGGGTTTAGCGGTTGCCTACAATGAGCAGTTCTTC. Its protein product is CASRGLAVAYNEQFF.